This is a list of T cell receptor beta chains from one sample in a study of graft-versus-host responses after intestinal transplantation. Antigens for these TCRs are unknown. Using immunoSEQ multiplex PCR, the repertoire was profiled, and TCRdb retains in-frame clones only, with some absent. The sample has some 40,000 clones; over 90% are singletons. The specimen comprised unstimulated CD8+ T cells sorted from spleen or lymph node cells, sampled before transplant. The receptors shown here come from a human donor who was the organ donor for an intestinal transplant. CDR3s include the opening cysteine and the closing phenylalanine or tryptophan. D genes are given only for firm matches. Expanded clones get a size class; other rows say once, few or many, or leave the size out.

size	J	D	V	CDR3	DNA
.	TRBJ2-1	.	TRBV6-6	CASSSYLTDNEQFF	TGTGCCAGCAGTTCCTACCTGACAGACAATGAGCAGTTCTTC
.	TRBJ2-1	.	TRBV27	CASSLTASNEQFF	TGTGCCAGCAGTTTAACGGCTAGCAATGAGCAGTTCTTC
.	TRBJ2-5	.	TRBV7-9	CASSSPRGNQETQYF	TGTGCCAGCAGCTCCCCTCGCGGGAACCAAGAGACCCAGTACTTC
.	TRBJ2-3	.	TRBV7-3	CASSLLLAPDTQYF	TGTGCCAGCAGCTTACTTCTAGCGCCAGATACGCAGTATTTT
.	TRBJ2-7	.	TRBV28	CASSTPTYEQYF	TGTGCCAGCAGCACCCCGACCTACGAGCAGTACTTC
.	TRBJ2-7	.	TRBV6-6	CASSYSRYEQYF	TGTGCCAGCAGTTACTCGCGCTACGAGCAGTACTTC
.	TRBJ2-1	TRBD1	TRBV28	CASSLAGGNEQFF	TGTGCCAGCAGTTTGGCAGGGGGCAATGAGCAGTTCTTC
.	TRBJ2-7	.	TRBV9	CASSVEDATSYEQYF	TGTGCCAGCAGCGTAGAGGACGCTACCTCCTACGAGCAGTACTTC
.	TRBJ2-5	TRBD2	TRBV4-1	CASSQDKGGRKETQYF	TGCGCCAGCAGCCAAGATAAGGGCGGGAGAAAAGAGACCCAGTACTTC
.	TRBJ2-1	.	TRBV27	CASSPGTGPGNEQFF	TGTGCCAGCAGTCCCGGGACTGGACCAGGCAATGAGCAGTTCTTC
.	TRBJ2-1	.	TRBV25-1	CASSEGEPYNEQFF	TGTGCCAGCAGTGAAGGTGAACCCTACAATGAGCAGTTCTTC
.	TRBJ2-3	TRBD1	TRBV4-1	CASSRLGQGKDTQYF	TGCGCCAGCAGCCGCCTGGGACAGGGTAAAGATACGCAGTATTTT
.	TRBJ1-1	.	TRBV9	CASSVNSGGTEAFF	TGTGCCAGCAGCGTAAACAGTGGGGGGACTGAAGCTTTCTTT
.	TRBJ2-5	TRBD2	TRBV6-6	CASSWAASGPRETQYF	TGTGCCAGCAGTTGGGCGGCTAGCGGGCCCCGCGAGACCCAGTACTTC
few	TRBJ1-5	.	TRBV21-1	CASKDQPQHF	TGTGCCAGCAAGGATCAGCCCCAGCATTTT
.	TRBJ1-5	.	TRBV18	CASSPAPNQPQHF	TGTGCCAGCTCACCAGCCCCTAATCAGCCCCAGCATTTT
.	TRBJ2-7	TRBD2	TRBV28	CASSPLAGGAYEQYF	TGTGCCAGCAGTCCCCTAGCGGGAGGGGCCTACGAGCAGTACTTC
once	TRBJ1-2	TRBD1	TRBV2	CASSEYPGGNYGYTF	TGTGCCAGCAGTGAATATCCAGGGGGAAACTATGGCTACACCTTC
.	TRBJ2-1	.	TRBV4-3	CASSPIDRNNEQFF	TGCGCCAGCAGCCCCATTGACAGGAACAATGAGCAGTTCTTC
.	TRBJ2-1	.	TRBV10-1	CASSESGGEQFF	TGCGCCAGCAGTGAGTCGGGTGGGGAGCAGTTCTTC
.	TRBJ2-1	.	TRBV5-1	CASSFAGHSYNEQFF	TGCGCCAGCAGCTTTGCGGGCCACTCCTACAATGAGCAGTTCTTC